These T cell receptor beta chains were read from a single sample in a study of blood T cell repertoires in COVID-19. Only in-frame clones appear in the TCRdb table, and some are missing; sequencing was by immunoSEQ multiplex PCR. This table has roughly 61,000 clones, about 66% appearing once. The sample consisted of PBMCs or T cells enriched from blood (not recorded which). The receptors were sampled from a woman between 55 and 75 years old who had been exposed to COVID-19. The CDR3 runs from the conserved cysteine through the conserved F or W. A D gene is named only where the DNA matches it firmly. Only some rows state a clone size, as once, few, many or a class for expanded clones.

DNA: TGCGCCAGCAGCGAAATAGCGGGAGAAGAGACCCAGTACTTC; CDR3: CASSEIAGEETQYF; D: TRBD2; size: few; V: TRBV5-1; J: TRBJ2-5
DNA: TGTGCCAGCAGCTTCGACAGCAGCTATGGCTACACCTTC; CDR3: CASSFDSSYGYTF; D: .; size: .; V: TRBV7-2; J: TRBJ1-2
DNA: TGTGCCAGCAGTTACTCCAATCCCCTGCGAAGTGAGCAGTTCTTC; CDR3: CASSYSNPLRSEQFF; D: .; size: many; V: TRBV6-6; J: TRBJ2-1
DNA: .; CDR3: CASSSSGGANTEAFF; D: .; size: .; V: TRBV2; J: TRBJ1-1
DNA: TGCAAGCTTTCCAGGATGCCCCAGCATTTT; CDR3: CKLSRMPQHF; D: .; size: .; V: TRBV29-1; J: TRBJ1-5
DNA: TGTGCCTGGTTTGGGGGGACCCCATACACTGAAGCTTTCTTT; CDR3: CAWFGGTPYTEAFF; D: .; size: .; V: TRBV30; J: TRBJ1-1
DNA: TGTGCCAGCAGTTTTGGGCAGAATAATGAAAAACTGTTTTTT; CDR3: CASSFGQNNEKLFF; D: .; size: .; V: TRBV27; J: TRBJ1-4
DNA: TGTGCCAGCAGCCCCCAGGGGGCGACTGAAGCTTTCTTT; CDR3: CASSPQGATEAFF; D: TRBD1; size: once; V: TRBV11-1; J: TRBJ1-1
DNA: TGTGCCAGCAGCAAAGAGGGAGTAAAGAGCACAGATACGCAGTATTTT; CDR3: CASSKEGVKSTDTQYF; D: .; size: .; V: TRBV21-1; J: TRBJ2-3
DNA: TGTGCCAGCAGTACTACTAGCGGGAGAAGATACAATGAGCAGTTCTTC; CDR3: CASSTTSGRRYNEQFF; D: TRBD2; size: .; V: TRBV28; J: TRBJ2-1
DNA: TGTGCCAGCACCGAAAGCAGGGTGCCCACTGAAGCTTTCTTT; CDR3: CASTESRVPTEAFF; D: .; size: .; V: TRBV28; J: TRBJ1-1
DNA: TGCAGCGTTGAAGATCTCAGGGGAGCTTTCTTT; CDR3: CSVEDLRGAFF; D: .; size: .; V: TRBV29-1; J: TRBJ1-1
DNA: TGTGCCAGCAGCCCCCAGGGGGCTATAAATCAGCCCCAGCATTTT; CDR3: CASSPQGAINQPQHF; D: TRBD1; size: .; V: TRBV3-1/TRBV3-2; J: TRBJ1-5
DNA: TGTGCCAGCAGCGGAGTAGGGGAAGGGAACACTGAAGCTTTCTTT; CDR3: CASSGVGEGNTEAFF; D: .; size: .; V: TRBV5-4; J: TRBJ1-1
DNA: TGTGCCAGCAGCCCTGGGACAGGGAGAGGGGTTTCACCCCTCCACTTT; CDR3: CASSPGTGRGVSPLHF; D: TRBD1; size: .; V: TRBV28; J: TRBJ1-6
DNA: TGTGCCAGCAGTTTATTCCGGACACAGAATTCACCCCTCCACTTT; CDR3: CASSLFRTQNSPLHF; D: .; size: .; V: TRBV27; J: TRBJ1-6
DNA: TGCAGCGTTGGGGCGGGGATGGAGACCCAGTACTTC; CDR3: CSVGAGMETQYF; D: .; size: .; V: TRBV29-1; J: TRBJ2-5
DNA: TGTGCCAGCAGCTTTTTTTTCGGAGGGAACAATTCACCCCTCCACTTT; CDR3: CASSFFFGGNNSPLHF; D: .; size: .; V: TRBV7-9; J: TRBJ1-6
DNA: TGTGCCAGTAGGGCGGGACTAGCGGGCGGGTACAATGAGCAGTTCTTC; CDR3: CASRAGLAGGYNEQFF; D: TRBD2; size: few; V: TRBV19; J: TRBJ2-1
DNA: TGCGCCAGCAGCCGGGTCGGTAGAGAGACCCAGTACTTC; CDR3: CASSRVGRETQYF; D: .; size: once; V: TRBV5-1; J: TRBJ2-5
DNA: TGTGCCACCCTGATCACAGGGTCAGAGTACGAGCAGTACTTC; CDR3: CATLITGSEYEQYF; D: .; size: .; V: TRBV28; J: TRBJ2-7
DNA: TGTGCCAGCAGCTTGGGCAGGGATGGCTACACCTTC; CDR3: CASSLGRDGYTF; D: .; size: .; V: TRBV5-6; J: TRBJ1-2
DNA: TGTGCCAGCAGCGGGTCCGGGACGGGGGGTTATTCACCCCTCCACTTT; CDR3: CASSGSGTGGYSPLHF; D: .; size: .; V: TRBV9; J: TRBJ1-6
DNA: TGCAGCGTTGTAGGACAGAGTGATGGCTACACCTTC; CDR3: CSVVGQSDGYTF; D: .; size: .; V: TRBV29-1; J: TRBJ1-2
DNA: TGTGCCAGCAGTTTACGGCGGGATTCAGAAAAACTGTTTTTT; CDR3: CASSLRRDSEKLFF; D: .; size: .; V: TRBV28; J: TRBJ1-4
DNA: TGTGCCAGCAGCTCCCCTGGACAGGGGGGGGCTTTCTTT; CDR3: CASSSPGQGGAFF; D: TRBD1; size: few; V: TRBV5-4; J: TRBJ1-1
DNA: TGCGCCAGCAGCCCGGGACTTAGCAAGACCCAGTACTTC; CDR3: CASSPGLSKTQYF; D: .; size: .; V: TRBV4-1; J: TRBJ2-5
DNA: TGTGCCAGCAGACTCAGCGGAATGAACACTGAAGCTTTCTTT; CDR3: CASRLSGMNTEAFF; D: .; size: .; V: TRBV28; J: TRBJ1-1
DNA: TGTGCCAGCAGCTGGACTAGCGGTTCCTACGAGCAGTACTTC; CDR3: CASSWTSGSYEQYF; D: TRBD2; size: .; V: TRBV6-5; J: TRBJ2-7
DNA: TGTGCCAGCAGCGAGGGGACAGGGGGCGGGGAAAAACTGTTTTTT; CDR3: CASSEGTGGGEKLFF; D: TRBD1; size: .; V: TRBV9; J: TRBJ1-4
DNA: TGTGCCAGCAGCGAACAGAGCTCCTATAATTCACCCCTCCACTTT; CDR3: CASSEQSSYNSPLHF; D: .; size: .; V: TRBV7-6; J: TRBJ1-6
DNA: TGTGCCATCAGTGAGCCCATAGCGGGAGGCCAAGAGACCCAGTACTTC; CDR3: CAISEPIAGGQETQYF; D: TRBD2; size: .; V: TRBV10-3; J: TRBJ2-5
DNA: TGTGCCAGCAGCTTAGGAGGGGGCGCCGCGGCTTTCTTT; CDR3: CASSLGGGAAAFF; D: TRBD1; size: .; V: TRBV11-2; J: TRBJ1-1
DNA: TGTGCCTGGAGTGTAAGCTTAGGGGGAAATATACCGCAGTATTTT; CDR3: CAWSVSLGGNIPQYF; D: .; size: .; V: TRBV30; J: TRBJ2-3
DNA: TGTGCCAGCAGTTCTCCCCCTTCCCCGGTTGATGGCTACACCTTC; CDR3: CASSSPPSPVDGYTF; D: .; size: .; V: TRBV28; J: TRBJ1-2
DNA: TGTGCCAGCAGCGCGGACATCAATGAGCAGTTCTTC; CDR3: CASSADINEQFF; D: .; size: .; V: TRBV27; J: TRBJ2-1